This T cell receptor (beta chain) was identified during a study of T cell responses to AZD1222 COVID-19 vaccine. Findings of the study overall: Just a handful of AZD1222 recipients were seropositive at baseline. Donors were mostly white British, more females; clonal diversity possibly underestimated.

The CDR3 consists of 16 residues. CDR1 is SGHAT and CDR2 is FQDESV in the germline V gene (reference sequence). V was cut by 4 bases and J by 0 bases, with 13 bases left in between. Some clones are missing from TCRdb's copy, which holds only in-frame ones; the method was immunoSEQ multiplex PCR. The sample carries 150,000 to 180,000 clones, 88% recorded once. As for this clone: No antigen is known for it.

The receptor's source is an adult in good health. Sequenced here: peripheral blood, sampled on day 0 of AZD1222 vaccination. The genes are TRBV11-1 and TRBJ2-4, with D tentatively TRBD1 (5 bases). For the CDR3, the DNA is TGTGCCAGCAGCTCAGCCAAACAGGCAGCCAAAAACATTCAGTACTTC. It yields the protein CASSSAKQAAKNIQYF.